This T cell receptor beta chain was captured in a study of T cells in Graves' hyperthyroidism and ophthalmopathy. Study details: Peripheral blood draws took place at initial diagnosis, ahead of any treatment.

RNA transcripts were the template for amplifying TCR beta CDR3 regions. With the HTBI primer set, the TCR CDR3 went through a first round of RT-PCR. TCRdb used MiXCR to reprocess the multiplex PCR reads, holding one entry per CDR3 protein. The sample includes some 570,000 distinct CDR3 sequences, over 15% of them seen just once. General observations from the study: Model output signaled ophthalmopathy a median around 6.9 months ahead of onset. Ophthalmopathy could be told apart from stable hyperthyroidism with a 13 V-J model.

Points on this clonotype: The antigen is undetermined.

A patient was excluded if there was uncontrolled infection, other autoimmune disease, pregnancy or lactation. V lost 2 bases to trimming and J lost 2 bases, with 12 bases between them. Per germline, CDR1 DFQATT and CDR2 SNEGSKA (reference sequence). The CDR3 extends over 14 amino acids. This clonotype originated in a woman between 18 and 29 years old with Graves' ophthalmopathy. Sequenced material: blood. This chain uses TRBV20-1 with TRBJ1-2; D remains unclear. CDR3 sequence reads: CSARNPGENYGYTF. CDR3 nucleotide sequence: TGCAGTGCTAGAAATCCCGGAGAAAACTATGGCTACACCTTC.